This T cell receptor (beta chain) was profiled in a study of response to subunit inactivated influenza vaccine. Study observations and caveats: Only a handful of new T cells, the authors suggested, are recruited with each seasonal influenza vaccination.

On this clonotype itself: Its matching antigen is unknown.

TCRdb independently ran MiXCR on the RT-PCR reads; one entry per CDR3 protein. The sample contains around 520,000 distinct CDR3 sequences, roughly 27% of which appear only once. Germline V lookup: CDR1 MDHEN, CDR2 SYDVKM. V lost 7 bases and J lost 1, with 13 bases in between. This CDR3 comprises 14 residues. Sequencing was performed on CD4+ T cells sorted from PBMCs, taken more than 4 days after vaccination. The TCR comes from a man aged 50 to 60 who received an inactivated influenza vaccine. The V and J genes are TRBV28 and TRBJ1-1; no reliable D call. CDR3 sequence (DNA): TGTGCCAGCAATTTGGGTGTATCGAACACTGAAGCTTTCTTT. Translation: CASNLGVSNTEAFF.